The following is a TCR beta chain sequence with its context. This clone was observed once. It has no known antigen specificity. No qualities accompany the bases; no much larger clone lies one base away. The CDR3 regions of human TCRbeta chains were subjected to immunosequencing. Under the source paper's analysis protocol: Repertoire TCRs were matched against a reference library of SARS-CoV-2-specific TCRs generated with the MIRA antigen-specificity platform. Breadth was defined as the fraction of unique TCRs that were SARS-CoV-2-associated. Depth was defined as the fraction of total T cells that were SARS-CoV-2-associated. Using the MIRA data, each spike-specific TCR was mapped to the spike region that the TCR reacts to and placed in a CD4 or CD8 class. Log10-transformed breadth and depth values were compared by one-way ANOVA with Sidak's multiple comparisons tests. In TCRdb, the immuneACCESS table is reduced to in-frame sequences with V and J assigned. These tables do not hold every clone; where another copy was compared, an unresolved V gene accounts for under half, and the others remain unexplained. The V and J calls and clone size come from that table; D and trimming were worked out from the DNA. The sample table lists roughly 50,000 clones, roughly nine tenths of them with a count of one. The ten largest make up 3.5% to 4% of the sample.

These data come from a study of T cell responses to AZD1222 COVID-19 vaccine (dated by TCRdb to the early 2020s). For the study in its entirety: AZD1222 recipients whose second dose came at about 4 weeks and those whose second dose came at about 12 weeks were combined into one group, since spike-specific TCR depth and breadth did not differ between the two schedules. TCR sequencing covered over 230 trial participants: nearly 210 given two doses of AZD1222 and 26 given two doses of MenACWY control vaccine. Enrollment into the trials was organized by age into subgroups of 18-55, 56-69 and 70-plus years, and those subgroups contained 148, 28 and 57 TCR-sequenced participants, respectively. Results the study describes overall, beyond this receptor: Participants were mostly white British, with more females than males. The authors suggested clonal diversity may have been underestimated. Spike-specific TCR breadth and depth rose significantly after two AZD1222 doses compared with day 0 and with MenACWY recipients. The 56-69-year group was small, and its depth increase did not reach significance, likely because of low power. Because no samples from the day 14 peak response were available, repertoires could be characterized only after the peak T cell response. Nearly half of unique spike-specific TCRs reportedly recognized epitopes outside regions mutated in the B.1.351 and B.1.1.7 variants. Only five to seven AZD1222 recipients were SARS-CoV-2 seropositive at baseline, limiting conclusions about previously exposed vaccinees. CD4 TCRs associated with the vaccine covered the entire spike protein, and the dominant responses were in regions 160-218 and 743-854.

Sample time point, as interpreted from the label and publication: baseline before first vaccination. The vaccinee samples were drawn from two UK trials, COV001 and COV002, one of which was a single-blind randomized controlled phase 2/3 trial testing AZD1222 (ChAdOx1 nCoV-19) in healthy adults. For TCRbeta chain sequencing, PBMC samples from trial participants were taken at day 0 and at day 28 after the second dose. The germline V gene supplies CDR1 KGHDR and CDR2 SFDVKD. From the cysteine through the phenylalanine, the CDR3 covers 16 amino acids. Only the CDR3 DNA stays, 48 bases, in frame from base 1. From V the trimming removes 4 bases and from J it removes 5 bases, while the gene matches leave 13 bases of the junction unaccounted for.

The sequence was obtained from an adult in good health. The input for sequencing was peripheral blood, taken on day 0 of AZD1222 vaccination. This sequence uses TRBV24-1 and TRBJ2-7; 7 of the junction bases match TRBD1. The sequenced DNA: TGTGCCACCAGTGACGGTGGGACAGTCAAATTCCACGAGCAGTACTTC. Translated, this gives CATSDGGTVKFHEQYF.